These 8 T cell receptor beta chains were sequenced from one sample in a study of shared clonotypes between healthy human individuals. Only in-frame clones appear in the TCRdb table, and some are missing; sequencing was by immunoSEQ multiplex PCR. The sample lists about 2 million clones, just under 95% seen once, with roughly 1% in the top ten. Naive CD8 cells lacked CD45RO and underwent positive selection for CCR7, leaving out terminally differentiated effector memory CD45RA+ cells. Sequencing was carried out using naive CD8+ T cells sorted from blood. The receptors derive from a man aged 18 to 30 in good health.

This chain links TRBV28 with TRBJ1-5; the D gene is possibly TRBD1 (6 bases). V dropped 4 bases and J dropped 2 bases, with 21 bases sitting between them. The CDR3 totals 18 residues. The germline V gene encodes CDR1 MDHEN and CDR2 SYDVKM. CDR3 loop: CASSSGGAGEIGNQPQHF. The CDR3 DNA follows: TGTGCCAGCAGTTCTGGGGGGGCAGGGGAGATAGGCAATCAGCCCCAGCATTTT. Looking up the rest from reference TRBV28 and TRBJ1-5 gives the full variable domain: DVKVTQSSRYLVKRTGEKVFLECVQDMDHENMFWYRQDPGLGLRLIYFSYDVKMKEKGDIPEGYSVSREKKERFSLILESASTNQTSMYLCASSSGGAGEIGNQPQHFGDGTRLSIL.

The rearrangement links TRBV7-9 to TRBJ2-7; D is possibly TRBD1 (6 bases). Germline V lookup: CDR1 SEHNR, CDR2 FQNEAQ (reference sequence). The CDR3 consists of 16 residues. The ends were cut back, 5 bases at V and 3 bases at J, with 20 bases in the middle. DNA of the CDR3: TGTGCCAGCAGCCCTACTACAGGGTTTTCAATCTACGAGCAGTACTTC. This gives the protein CASSPTTGFSIYEQYF.

The chain couples TRBV7-9 to TRBJ2-3, with D unclear. The CDR3 spans 15 residues. V lost 5 bases, J lost 4 bases, and 16 bases lay in between. Germline V gene data show CDR1 as SEHNR and CDR2 as FQNEAQ (reference sequence). The CDR3 DNA reads TGTGCCAGCAGCCCGGACCTAGGTCGGGCAGATACGCAGTATTTT. Its translation: CASSPDLGRADTQYF. The variable domain in full, with the rest retrieved from reference TRBV7-9 and TRBJ2-3, is DTGVSQNPRHKITKRGQNVTFRCDPISEHNRLYWYRQTLGQGPEFLTYFQNEAQLEKSRLLSDRFSAERPKGSFSTLEIQRTEQGDSAMYLCASSPDLGRADTQYFGPGTRLTVL.

This chain joins TRBV14 and TRBJ2-5; D is uncertain. The CDR3 sequence is 15 residues long. V dropped 3 bases and J dropped 4 bases, with 15 bases sitting between them. Germline CDR1 SGHDN, CDR2 FVKESK. The CDR3 protein is CASSHHTVWGETQYF. CDR3 bases: TGTGCCAGCAGCCACCACACGGTATGGGGAGAGACCCAGTACTTC.

The count of this clone is one. The rearrangement joins TRBV11-2 to TRBJ2-1; possibly TRBD1 for D (5 bases). This CDR3 contains 14 residues. V lost 5 bases, J lost 7 bases, and 15 bases lay in between. Germline loops: CDR1 SGHAT, CDR2 FQNNGV. The CDR3 is CASSGPGKINEQFF. For the CDR3, the DNA is TGTGCCAGCAGCGGCCCAGGGAAAATTAATGAGCAGTTCTTC.

The chain employs TRBV15 and TRBJ2-3; tentative D call: TRBD1 (6 bases). The V gene's germline CDR1 is LNHNV and CDR2 YYDKDF (reference sequence). This CDR3 has 14 residues. Trimming left V 1 base short and J 6 bases short, with 11 bases between. The CDR3 sequence is CATSRAQGLDTQYF. The CDR3 nucleotides read TGTGCCACCAGCAGAGCTCAGGGGTTGGATACGCAGTATTTT.

This chain links TRBV13 with TRBJ2-7, with D uncertain. The CDR3 runs 13 residues. CDR1 is PRHDT, CDR2 FYEKMQ, per germline (reference sequence). V was pared by 2 bases and J by 2 bases, with 7 bases between. The CDR3 spells CASSLSDTYEQYF. The CDR3, as DNA: TGTGCCAGCAGCTTATCTGACACCTACGAGCAGTACTTC.

The genes are TRBV27 and TRBJ2-3; no clear D. Germline CDR1 is MNHEY and CDR2 is SMNVEV (reference sequence). V was clipped by 10 bases and J by 6 bases, with 17 bases between them. The CDR3 runs 13 residues. CDR3 loop: CATSTSNFDTQYF. The CDR3 nucleotides are TGTGCCACCTCGACTTCGAACTTCGATACGCAGTATTTT.